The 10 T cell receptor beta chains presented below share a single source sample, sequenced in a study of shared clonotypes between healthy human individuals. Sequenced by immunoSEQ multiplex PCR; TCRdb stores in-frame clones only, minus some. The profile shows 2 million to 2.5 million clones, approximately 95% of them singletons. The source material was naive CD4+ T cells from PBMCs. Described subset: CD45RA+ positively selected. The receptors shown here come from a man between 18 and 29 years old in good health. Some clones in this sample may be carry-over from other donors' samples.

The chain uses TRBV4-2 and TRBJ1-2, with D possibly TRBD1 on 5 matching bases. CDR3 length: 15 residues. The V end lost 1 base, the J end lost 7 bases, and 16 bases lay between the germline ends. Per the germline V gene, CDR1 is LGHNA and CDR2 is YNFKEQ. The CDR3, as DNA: TGTGCCAGCAGCCAAGGACCCCAGGGTCGGAGTGGCTACACCTTC. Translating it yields CASSQGPQGRSGYTF.

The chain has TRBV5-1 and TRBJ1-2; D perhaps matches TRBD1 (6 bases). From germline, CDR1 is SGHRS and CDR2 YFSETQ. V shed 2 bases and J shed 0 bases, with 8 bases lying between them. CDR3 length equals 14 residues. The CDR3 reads CASSFGTSNYGYTF. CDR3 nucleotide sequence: TGCGCCAGCAGCTTCGGGACATCTAACTATGGCTACACCTTC.

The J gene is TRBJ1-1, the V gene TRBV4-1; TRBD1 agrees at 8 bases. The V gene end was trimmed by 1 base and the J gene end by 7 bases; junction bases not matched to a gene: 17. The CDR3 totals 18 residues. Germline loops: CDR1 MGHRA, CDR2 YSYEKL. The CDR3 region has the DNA TGCGCCAGCAGCCAAGTCTTTTTGTTCAGGGGGCAAGGAAATGAAGCTTTCTTT. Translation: CASSQVFLFRGQGNEAFF.

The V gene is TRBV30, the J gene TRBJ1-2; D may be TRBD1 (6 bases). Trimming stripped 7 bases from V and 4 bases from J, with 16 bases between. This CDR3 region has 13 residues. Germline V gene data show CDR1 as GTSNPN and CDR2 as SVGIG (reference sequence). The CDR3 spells CAFNREVSYGYTF. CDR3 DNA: TGTGCCTTTAACAGGGAAGTGAGCTATGGCTACACCTTC.

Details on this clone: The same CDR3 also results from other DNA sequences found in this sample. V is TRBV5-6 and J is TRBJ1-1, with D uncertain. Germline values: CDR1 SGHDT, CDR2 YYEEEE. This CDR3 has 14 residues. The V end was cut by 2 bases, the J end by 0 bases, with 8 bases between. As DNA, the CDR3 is TGTGCCAGCAGCTTATTTTGGGTGAACACTGAAGCTTTCTTT. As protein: CASSLFWVNTEAFF. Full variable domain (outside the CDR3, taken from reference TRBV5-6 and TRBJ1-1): DAGVTQSPTHLIKTRGQQVTLRCSPKSGHDTVSWYQQALGQGPQFIFQYYEEEERQRGNFPDRFSGHQFPNYSSELNVNALLLGDSALYLCASSLFWVNTEAFFGQGTRLTVV.

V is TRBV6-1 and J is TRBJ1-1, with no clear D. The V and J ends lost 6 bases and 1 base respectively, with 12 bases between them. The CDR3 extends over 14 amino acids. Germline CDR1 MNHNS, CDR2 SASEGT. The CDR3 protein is CASRDQIPNTEAFF. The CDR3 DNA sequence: TGTGCCAGCAGAGACCAGATACCGAACACTGAAGCTTTCTTT.

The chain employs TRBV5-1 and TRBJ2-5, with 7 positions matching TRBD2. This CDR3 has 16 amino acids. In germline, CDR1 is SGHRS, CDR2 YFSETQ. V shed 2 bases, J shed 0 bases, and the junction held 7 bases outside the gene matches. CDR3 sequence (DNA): TGCGCCAGCAGCTTTGTCTCCGGGGGGAACCAAGAGACCCAGTACTTC. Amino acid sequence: CASSFVSGGNQETQYF.

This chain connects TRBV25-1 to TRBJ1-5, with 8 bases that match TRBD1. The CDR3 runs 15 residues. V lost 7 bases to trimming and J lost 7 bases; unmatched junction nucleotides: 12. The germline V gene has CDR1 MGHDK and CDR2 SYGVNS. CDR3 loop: CASTEDREVRQPQHF. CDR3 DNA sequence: TGTGCCAGCACCGAGGACAGGGAGGTCAGGCAGCCCCAGCATTTT.

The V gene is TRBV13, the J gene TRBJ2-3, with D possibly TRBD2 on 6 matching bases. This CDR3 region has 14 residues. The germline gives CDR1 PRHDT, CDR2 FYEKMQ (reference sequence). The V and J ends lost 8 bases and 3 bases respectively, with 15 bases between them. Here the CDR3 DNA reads TGTGCCAGCCCCCCCGGGAGAGGGACAGATACGCAGTATTTT. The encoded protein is CASPPGRGTDTQYF.

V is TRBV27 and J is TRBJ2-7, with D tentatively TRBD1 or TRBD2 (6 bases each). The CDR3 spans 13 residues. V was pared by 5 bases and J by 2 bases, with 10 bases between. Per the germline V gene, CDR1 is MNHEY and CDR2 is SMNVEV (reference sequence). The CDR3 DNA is TGTGCCAGCAGTGAGGGGGGTGCCTACGAGCAGTACTTC. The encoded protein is CASSEGGAYEQYF.